The 14 T cell receptor beta chains in this list originate from one sample, sequenced in a study of T cell repertoires in aging, cancer and after chemotherapy (dated by TCRdb to about 2019). The data were produced on an Illumina MiSeq. Rearranged TRB sequences spanning V, D and J segments were amplified in a multiplex touch-down PCR with a mixed TRB-A/B primer pool. TCRdb applied fastp at Q25 and MiXCR to the public reads, then kept only in-frame beta chains. Rows matching on CDR3 protein sequence are summarized as one entry with the most common DNA and genes. In all, the sample holds 2,300 or so distinct CDR3 sequences, and around 66% of those were seen once. Roughly 26% of the sample is taken by the ten largest. Genomic DNA extracted from peripheral blood, rather than sorted cells or RNA, was used as the source for amplification of TCR beta rearrangements. The sequenced sample was blood. These receptors originate from a human donor with a solid tumor.

The chain couples TRBV7-2 to TRBJ1-3; D is uncertain. V was pared by 6 bases and J by 3 bases, with 12 bases between. Germline V gene lookup returns CDR1 SGHTA and CDR2 FQGNSA. This CDR3 region has 14 residues. The CDR3 coding sequence is TGTGCCAGCAGTCCATTCGTCGGTGGAAACACCATATATTTT. It translates to CASSPFVGGNTIYF.

V gene TRBV19 combines with J gene TRBJ1-4; D might be TRBD1 (5 bases). CDR1 is LNHDA and CDR2 is SQIVND in the germline V gene (reference sequence). This CDR3 has 15 residues. The V end lost 6 bases, the J end lost 8 bases, and 19 bases lay between the germline ends. The CDR3 DNA follows: TGTGCCAGTAGCCGTTGGGGCATCGAGGGCGAAAAACTGTTTTTT. It yields the protein CASSRWGIEGEKLFF.

J is TRBJ2-1 and V is TRBV6-1; D remains unclear. There are 15 residues in the CDR3. Germline values: CDR1 MNHNS, CDR2 SASEGT. The V end was cut by 1 base, the J end by 0 bases, with 7 bases between. The CDR3 is CASSEGVASYNEQFF. CDR3 bases: TGTGCCAGCAGTGAAGGCGTGGCCTCCTACAATGAGCAGTTCTTC.

The chain carries TRBV7-9 and TRBJ1-2, with 7 bases that match TRBD1. CDR3 length equals 13 residues. Trimming at V came to 1 base and at J to 4 bases, leaving 0 bases not matched to a gene. Looked up from germline, CDR1 is SEHNR and CDR2 is FQNEAQ (reference sequence). The CDR3 DNA is TGTGCCAGCAGCTTAGAGGGGGCCTATGGCTACACCTTC. Its translation: CASSLEGAYGYTF.

V gene TRBV24-1 combines with J gene TRBJ2-3, with no clear D. There are 15 residues in the CDR3. V lost 5 bases and J lost 1, with 12 bases in between. Germline CDR1 KGHDR, CDR2 SFDVKD. This CDR3 reads CATSVGLPGTDTQYF. The DNA of the CDR3 is TGTGCCACCAGTGTTGGGCTTCCGGGCACAGATACGCAGTATTTT.

The chain links TRBV7-9 to TRBJ1-6, with D maybe TRBD1 (5 bases). V was trimmed by 10 bases and J by 8 bases, leaving 21 bases between them. Germline loops: CDR1 SEHNR, CDR2 FQNEAQ (reference sequence). The CDR3 totals 15 residues. CDR3 residues: CANSRLQGYHSPLHF. CDR3 DNA sequence: TGTGCCAACTCCCGGCTCCAGGGTTATCATTCACCCCTCCACTTT.

The J gene is TRBJ1-1, the V gene TRBV19, with 9 nucleotides matching TRBD1. The V gene's germline CDR1 is LNHDA and CDR2 SQIVND (reference sequence). This CDR3 is built from 14 residues. V was clipped by 7 bases and J by 4 bases; unmatched bases: 7. The CDR3 spells CASTAGTGSTEAFF. In DNA, the CDR3 is TGTGCCAGTACCGCCGGGACAGGGAGCACTGAAGCTTTCTTT.

The rearrangement joins TRBV6-1 to TRBJ2-7, with 7 bases matching TRBD1. The germline V gene has CDR1 MNHNS and CDR2 SASEGT. The CDR3 has 14 amino acids. V was clipped by 6 bases and J by 5 bases; unmatched bases: 10. CDR3: CASRKTTGTNEQYF. For the CDR3, the DNA is TGTGCCAGCAGAAAGACGACAGGGACCAACGAGCAGTACTTC.

In DNA form, the CDR3 reads TGTGCCAGCAGTGGACAGGGGGCCAGCGGGGAGCTGTTTTTT. Translating gives CASSGQGASGELFF. The chain combines TRBV11-2 with TRBJ2-2; the match to TRBD1 covers 11 bases. The trim removed 6 bases at V and 7 bases at J, leaving 4 bases unmatched. This CDR3 region has 14 residues. Germline CDR1 is SGHAT and CDR2 is FQNNGV.

The chain has TRBV19 and TRBJ2-1; D is unresolved. The CDR3 has 13 residues. CDR1 is LNHDA and CDR2 is SQIVND in the germline V gene (reference sequence). V was shortened by 1 base and J by 5 bases, with 6 bases between the two germline ends. The CDR3: CASSIGLNNEQFF. In DNA, the CDR3 is TGTGCCAGTAGTATAGGACTGAACAATGAGCAGTTCTTC.

The rearrangement uses TRBV5-4 and TRBJ1-6; D unresolved. This CDR3 region has 14 residues. Per germline, CDR1 SGHNT and CDR2 YYREEE (reference sequence). Trimming shortened V by 4 bases and J by 8 bases, and 13 bases separated the two germline ends. CDR3 amino acids: CASSGDLRDSPLHF. For the CDR3, the DNA is TGTGCCAGCAGCGGAGACCTGCGAGATTCACCCCTCCACTTT.

The chain recombines TRBV6-1 with TRBJ1-4, with D unresolved. V was trimmed by 2 bases and J by 3 bases, leaving 4 bases between them. The CDR3 length is 13 residues. CDR1 and CDR2 (germline): MNHNS, SASEGT. Here the CDR3 reads CASSEQPNEKLFF. The CDR3 DNA sequence: TGTGCCAGCAGTGAACAGCCTAATGAAAAACTGTTTTTT.

The J gene is TRBJ2-7, the V gene TRBV19, with D maybe TRBD2 (5 bases). Per germline, CDR1 LNHDA and CDR2 SQIVND (reference sequence). This CDR3 has 13 residues. V was clipped by 3 bases and J by 3 bases, with 9 bases between them. The CDR3 coding sequence is TGTGCCAGTAGTATTTCAAGCGGCTACGAGCAGTACTTC. It codes for CASSISSGYEQYF.

The genes are TRBV10-1 and TRBJ2-3, with 9 bases that match TRBD1. CDR1 and CDR2 from the germline V gene are WNHNN and SYGVQD (reference sequence). The CDR3 sequence is 18 residues long. The V segment lost 4 bases and the J segment 4 bases; nucleotides outside the gene matches: 15. CDR3 residues: CASSVSGTGGIGPDTQYF. The DNA for the CDR3 is TGCGCCAGCAGTGTATCCGGAACAGGGGGCATAGGACCAGATACGCAGTATTTT.